This T cell receptor (beta chain) was retrieved from a study of control samples from healthy donors and cancer patients. CDR3 length: 14 amino acids. V was shortened by 4 bases and J by 1 base, with 13 bases between the two germline ends. Looked up from germline, CDR1 is GTSNPN and CDR2 is SVGIG (reference sequence). The table came from immunoSEQ multiplex PCR; TCRdb's copy has only in-frame clones and leaves some out. The sample holds about 28,000 clones, 70% to 85% seen once. The sequenced sample was PBMCs. The rearrangement uses TRBV30 and TRBJ1-1, with D perhaps matching TRBD1 (5 bases). This TCR was sampled from a man in his fifties or sixties with head and neck cancer. CDR3 residues: CAWTEGTSNTEAFF. For the CDR3, the DNA is TGTGCCTGGACTGAAGGGACCTCGAACACTGAAGCTTTCTTT.